A selection of T cell receptor beta chains follows, all from one sample in a study of PD-1 blockade in mismatch repair-deficient tumors. Here immunoSEQ multiplex PCR was the method, and the copy in TCRdb shows in-frame clones only, minus some. The table includes under 95,000 clones, over 75% detected once. This material consisted of peripheral blood, taken 12 weeks after starting pembrolizumab. These receptors all come from an adult with mismatch repair-deficient cancer. The CDR3 runs from the conserved cysteine through the conserved F or W. Each record gives: D gene, J gene, clone size, V gene, CDR3 protein, CDR3 DNA. The D gene is left open where the match is weak. Some rows mark clone size as missing; the rest say once, few, many or name a class of expanded clone.

TRBD1	TRBJ1-1	.	TRBV6-5	CASRGTGVAFF	TGTGCCAGCAGAGGGACAGGGGTAGCTTTCTTT
.	TRBJ1-1	.	TRBV6-5	CASSYGNLRTEAFF	TGTGCCAGCAGTTACGGGAACCTTCGCACTGAAGCTTTCTTT
TRBD2	TRBJ2-7	.	TRBV7-2	CASSLELAGDYEQYF	TGTGCCAGCAGCTTAGAACTAGCGGGAGACTACGAGCAGTACTTC
.	TRBJ1-3	once	TRBV30	CAWPAGNTIYF	TGTGCCTGGCCGGCTGGAAACACCATATATTTT
.	TRBJ2-2	.	TRBV7-9	CASSLEGTGELFF	TGTGCCAGCAGCTTAGAAGGGACCGGGGAGCTGTTTTTT
TRBD2	TRBJ2-7	.	TRBV2	CASSEGTSGMYSYEQYF	TGTGCCAGCAGTGAAGGGACTAGCGGGATGTATTCCTACGAGCAGTACTTC
TRBD1	TRBJ1-1	.	TRBV6-1	CASSVTGELWNTEAFF	TGTGCCAGCAGTGTTACAGGGGAGTTGTGGAACACTGAAGCTTTCTTT
.	TRBJ1-2	.	TRBV27	CASSKDHPWGNYGYTF	TGTGCCAGCAGTAAGGACCATCCCTGGGGTAACTATGGCTACACCTTC
.	TRBJ2-7	.	TRBV18	CASSPTGIRYEQYF	TGTGCCAGCTCACCAACAGGGATTCGCTACGAGCAGTACTTC
TRBD2	TRBJ2-7	.	TRBV5-1	CASSLEMGLGNEQYF	TGCGCCAGCAGCTTGGAGATGGGACTAGGAAACGAGCAGTACTTC
.	TRBJ2-3	.	TRBV7-8	CASSLQSLGFTDTQYF	TGTGCCAGCAGCTTACAATCGCTTGGATTTACAGATACGCAGTATTTT
TRBD2	TRBJ2-2	.	TRBV5-1	CASSLDASGTPGELFF	TGCGCCAGCAGCTTGGATGCTAGCGGGACCCCCGGGGAGCTGTTTTTT
.	TRBJ1-1	.	TRBV19	CASQRAGTKTEAFF	TGTGCCAGTCAAAGGGCGGGGACCAAGACTGAAGCTTTCTTT
.	TRBJ2-7	few	TRBV7-2	CASSKTSEEQYF	TGTGCCAGCAGCAAGACTAGTGAGGAGCAGTACTTC
TRBD1	TRBJ2-1	.	TRBV29-1	CSADPDRRYNEQFF	TGCAGCGCGGACCCGGACAGGAGATACAATGAGCAGTTCTTC
TRBD1	TRBJ2-7	.	TRBV27	CASSFVGQGLVGQYF	TGTGCCAGCAGTTTCGTGGGACAGGGTTTAGTCGGGCAGTACTTC
.	TRBJ2-6	.	TRBV5-5	CASSLGYGAGANVLTF	TGTGCCAGCAGCTTGGGGTACGGGGCGGGGGCCAACGTCCTGACTTTC
TRBD2	TRBJ2-3	.	TRBV7-7	CASSRGTSGGTDTQYF	TGTGCTAGCAGCCGCGGGACTAGCGGTGGTACAGATACGCAGTATTTT
.	TRBJ1-1	.	TRBV2	CASQEGVTEAFF	TGTGCCAGTCAAGAGGGCGTCACTGAAGCTTTCTTT
TRBD2	TRBJ2-2	.	TRBV11-3	CASSLVLFSGSHAAGELFF	TGTGCCAGCAGCTTAGTTCTGTTCAGCGGGAGTCACGCGGCCGGGGAGCTGTTTTTT
TRBD1	TRBJ1-1	.	TRBV19	CASSIDPRPGQVNTEAFF	TGTGCCAGTAGTATAGATCCAAGACCGGGACAGGTGAACACTGAAGCTTTCTTT
TRBD2	TRBJ2-5	.	TRBV12-5	CASGPTGGGAETQYF	TGTGCTAGTGGTCCCACGGGAGGGGGTGCAGAGACCCAGTACTTC
TRBD2	TRBJ2-2	.	TRBV7-3	CASSSRTSGTGELFF	TGTGCCAGCAGCTCCCGGACTAGCGGGACCGGGGAGCTGTTTTTT
.	TRBJ2-5	.	TRBV5-8	CASSRDTGRQETQYF	TGTGCCAGCAGCCGCGACACAGGGAGGCAAGAGACCCAGTACTTC
.	TRBJ2-3	.	TRBV5-1	CASSLPSTDTQYF	TGCGCCAGCAGCTTGCCCAGCACAGATACGCAGTATTTT
.	TRBJ1-1	.	TRBV5-1	CASSYGQSGAFF	TGCGCCAGCAGCTATGGACAGAGCGGAGCTTTCTTT
.	TRBJ1-1	.	TRBV19	CASSVRGSDTEAFF	TGTGCCAGTAGTGTCAGGGGTTCGGACACTGAAGCTTTCTTT
.	TRBJ2-2	.	TRBV6-6	CASSYSQGGPGELFF	TGTGCCAGCAGTTACTCGCAGGGGGGGCCAGGGGAGCTGTTTTTT
TRBD2	TRBJ2-1	.	TRBV5-6	CASSIRLAGGQNNEQFF	TGTGCCAGCAGCATACGACTAGCGGGAGGGCAAAACAATGAGCAGTTCTTC
.	TRBJ1-1	.	TRBV7-6	CASSFTPYTEAFF	TGTGCCAGCAGCTTTACTCCGTACACTGAAGCTTTCTTT
.	TRBJ1-2	few	TRBV4-1	CASSQDRTGLYGYTF	TGCGCCAGCAGCCAAGACAGAACAGGCCTGTATGGCTACACCTTC
TRBD2	TRBJ2-1	.	TRBV10-2	CASRIAGGPVGEQFF	TGCGCCAGCAGGATAGCGGGAGGGCCGGTGGGTGAGCAGTTCTTC
TRBD1	TRBJ1-1	.	TRBV6-6	CASSRTGNTEAFF	TGTGCCAGCAGTAGGACAGGGAACACTGAAGCTTTCTTT
TRBD1	TRBJ2-1	once	TRBV7-9	CASSLIGTVEFF	TGTGCCAGCAGCTTAATCGGGACAGTTGAGTTCTTC
.	TRBJ1-5	.	TRBV6-5	CASSPRDSNQPQHF	TGTGCCAGCAGTCCCCGGGATAGCAATCAGCCCCAGCATTTT
.	TRBJ2-7	few	TRBV18	CASSRDPGGEQYF	TGTGCCAGCTCACGTGACCCTGGGGGCGAGCAGTACTTC
.	TRBJ1-1	.	TRBV30	CAYNRGGYDTEAFF	TGTGCCTACAACCGGGGGGGTTATGACACTGAAGCTTTCTTT
TRBD1	TRBJ2-2	.	TRBV30	CAWSGQGRTGELFF	TGTGCCTGGTCCGGACAGGGGCGAACCGGGGAGCTGTTTTTT
.	TRBJ1-5	.	TRBV10-3	CAISESSDSNQPQHF	TGTGCCATCAGTGAGTCATCAGATAGCAATCAGCCCCAGCATTTT
.	TRBJ1-1	.	TRBV19	CASSIGFAEAFF	TGTGCCAGTAGTATAGGGTTCGCTGAAGCTTTCTTT
TRBD2	TRBJ2-1	.	TRBV29-1	CSVGTSGYNEQFF	TGCAGCGTGGGGACTAGCGGATACAATGAGCAGTTCTTC
.	TRBJ2-1	.	TRBV7-6	CASSLVDEQFF	TGTGCCAGCAGCTTGGTCGATGAGCAGTTCTTC
TRBD1	TRBJ1-2	.	TRBV29-1	CSVERRDRGLNGYTF	TGCAGCGTTGAGCGCCGGGACAGGGGGCTCAATGGCTACACCTTC